The 22 T cell receptor beta chains in this list originate from one sample, sequenced in a study of blood T cell repertoires in COVID-19. Produced via immunoSEQ multiplex PCR; TCRdb's table is partial and in-frame only. The top ten hold 15% to 20% of the sample, which has roughly 70,000 clones, 80% seen once. Sequenced material: peripheral blood. All receptors derive from an older man who had recovered from COVID-19.

This chain joins TRBV18 and TRBJ2-3; the D is unclear. Trimming cost V 6 bases and J 0 bases, with 4 bases left between them. CDR3 size: 12 residues. The germline CDR1 and CDR2 sequences are KGHSH and LQKENI. CDR3 in amino acids: CASSASTDTQYF. For the CDR3, the DNA is TGTGCCAGCTCCGCGAGCACAGATACGCAGTATTTT.

The genes are TRBV28 and TRBJ1-1; D may be TRBD1 (6 bases). The V and J ends lost 6 bases and 11 bases respectively, with 22 bases between them. The length of the CDR3 is 14 residues. The germline V gene encodes CDR1 MDHEN and CDR2 SYDVKM. The CDR3 coding sequence is TGTGCCAGCAGCTCCAATTCATACAGGGAAGAGGCTTTCTTT. The encoded protein is CASSSNSYREEAFF.

V and J are TRBV11-2 and TRBJ2-3; D is possibly TRBD2 (6 bases). The V gene's germline CDR1 is SGHAT and CDR2 FQNNGV. This CDR3 region has 15 residues. Trimming cost V 0 bases and J 1 base, with 8 bases left between them. The CDR3 DNA sequence: TGTGCCAGCAGCTTAGAGGGGGGAGGCACAGATACGCAGTATTTT. This sequence encodes CASSLEGGGTDTQYF.

The chain couples TRBV6-5 to TRBJ2-2; 8 bases fit TRBD1. The ends lost 2 bases at V and 6 bases at J; junction bases unmatched: 2. This CDR3 is 14 amino acids long. Germline CDR1 MNHEY, CDR2 SVGAGI. The DNA for the CDR3 is TGTGCCAGCAGTTACGACAGGGGTGCCGGGGAGCTGTTTTTT. Its protein is CASSYDRGAGELFF.

The rearrangement uses TRBV28 and TRBJ1-1; TRBD1 might be the D (5 bases). Trimming pared 6 bases from V and 4 bases from J, leaving 18 bases between. Germline CDR1 is MDHEN and CDR2 is SYDVKM. The CDR3 consists of 15 residues. This CDR3 is CASSPYRLPGTEAFF. The DNA for the CDR3 is TGTGCCAGCAGCCCTTACAGGCTTCCGGGCACTGAAGCTTTCTTT.

Only one count was recorded for this clone. V gene TRBV3-1 (or the pseudogene TRBV3-2) combines with J gene TRBJ2-2, with D possibly matching TRBD1 (5 bases). This CDR3 is built from 15 residues. V lost 4 bases and J lost 4, with 13 bases in between. Germline loops: CDR1 LGHDT, CDR2 YNNKEL (reference sequence). The CDR3 here is CASSPRTTSTGELFF. The DNA of the CDR3 is TGTGCCAGCAGCCCTCGGACAACAAGCACCGGGGAGCTGTTTTTT.

This clone was observed a single time. This chain links TRBV30 with TRBJ2-3; a weak D match, TRBD1 (6 bases). Trimming left V 0 bases short and J 3 bases short, with 7 bases between. Germline V gene data show CDR1 as GTSNPN and CDR2 as SVGIG (reference sequence). The CDR3 is 13 residues long. The DNA of the CDR3 is TGTGCCTGGAGTGTAGGGGGTACAGATACGCAGTATTTT. It encodes CAWSVGGTDTQYF.

The chain recombines TRBV15 with TRBJ2-5, with 7 bases lining up with TRBD2. CDR1 LNHNV and CDR2 YYDKDF come from the germline V gene (reference sequence). The V and J ends lost 2 bases and 4 bases, in that order; junction bases with no gene match: 10. The CDR3 covers 16 residues. The CDR3 DNA reads as TGTGCCACCAGCAGATACCGCGGGAGCGACGGAGAGACCCAGTACTTC. Its translation is CATSRYRGSDGETQYF.

To note about this clone: The sample has other DNA sequences that encode this CDR3 too. This chain links TRBV5-1 with TRBJ1-1; 8 bases align to TRBD1. J lost 1 base, V lost 4 bases, and 3 bases had no gene match. CDR1 SGHRS and CDR2 YFSETQ come from the germline V gene. The CDR3 runs to 14 residues. This chain's CDR3 is CASSRGQENTEAFF. CDR3 nucleotides: TGCGCCAGCAGCAGGGGACAGGAGAACACTGAAGCTTTCTTT.

The chain uses TRBV7-9 and TRBJ1-1; 8 bases agree with TRBD1. Germline-derived CDR1 and CDR2 are SEHNR and FQNEAQ (reference sequence). Germline trimming cut 5 bases from V and 1 base from J; bases unmatched to any gene: 6. The CDR3 loop spans 15 amino acids. CDR3 in DNA: TGTGCCAGCAGCACGGACAGGGCAACGAACACTGAAGCTTTCTTT. Its protein is CASSTDRATNTEAFF.

This clone was seen a few times. This rearrangement joins TRBV6-2 or TRBV6-3 to TRBJ1-5; D not certain. CDR1 and CDR2 (germline): MNHEY, SVGEGT. This CDR3 has 19 amino acids. The V end lost 5 bases, the J end lost 5 bases, and 28 bases lay between the germline ends. The CDR3 coding sequence is TGTGCCAGCAGTGCTACGTCAACGAAGGGAGTCAGAGATTATCAGCCCCAGCATTTT. Translation gives CASSATSTKGVRDYQPQHF.

The rearrangement joins TRBV10-3 to TRBJ2-7; D is possibly TRBD2 (6 bases). The CDR3 sequence is 12 residues long. V shed 9 bases and J shed 0 bases, with 9 bases lying between them. The V gene's germline CDR1 is ENHRY and CDR2 SYGVKD. The CDR3 DNA reads TGTGCCATGGGGACTTACTCCTACGAGCAGTACTTC. Protein product: CAMGTYSYEQYF.

V gene TRBV24-1 combines with J gene TRBJ2-2; 10 bases map to TRBD2. CDR3 length: 15 residues. Trimming took 10 bases from V and 5 from J; bases not matched to a gene: 9. CDR1 KGHDR and CDR2 SFDVKD come from the germline V gene. DNA of the CDR3: TGTGCCACATCACAGGGGACTAGCGAAACCGGGGAGCTGTTTTTT. It encodes CATSQGTSETGELFF.

The CDR3 coding sequence is TGTGCCAGCAGCTTGCAAATAGACTCTAGCACAGATACGCAGTATTTT. This codes for CASSLQIDSSTDTQYF. The V call is TRBV5-6, the J call TRBJ2-3; D unclear. V lost 1 base to trimming and J lost 0 bases, with 12 bases between them. Germline-derived CDR1 and CDR2 are SGHDT and YYEEEE. This CDR3 spans 16 amino acids.

The chain recombines TRBV10-3 with TRBJ2-3, with 8 bases fitting TRBD2. The trim removed 5 bases at V and 4 bases at J, leaving 8 bases unmatched. CDR1 ENHRY and CDR2 SYGVKD come from the germline V gene. This CDR3 comprises 15 residues. CDR3 bases: TGTGCCATCAGTTATAGCGGGAATAGCGCAGATACGCAGTATTTT. Protein sequence: CAISYSGNSADTQYF.

V and J are TRBV7-9 and TRBJ1-1; no clear D gene. V lost 1 base and J lost 2, with 11 bases in between. Germline V gives CDR1 SEHNR, CDR2 FQNEAQ (reference sequence). The CDR3 has 15 amino acids. CDR3 in DNA: TGTGCCAGCAGCTTAGTTGGGCAAACCAACACTGAAGCTTTCTTT. Protein: CASSLVGQTNTEAFF.

V gene TRBV19 combines with J gene TRBJ1-5; 8 nucleotides line up with TRBD1. The CDR3 covers 15 residues. Germline V CDR1 and CDR2: LNHDA, SQIVND (reference sequence). The V gene end was trimmed by 4 bases and the J gene end by 4 bases; junction bases not matched to a gene: 6. CDR3 loop: CASSTRTGYNQPQHF. The CDR3 bases are TGTGCCAGTAGTACCAGGACAGGGTATAATCAGCCCCAGCATTTT. The complete variable domain, with remaining parts taken from reference TRBV19 and TRBJ1-5, reads DGGITQSPKYLFRKEGQNVTLSCEQNLNHDAMYWYRQDPGQGLRLIYYSQIVNDFQKGDIAEGYSVSREKKESFPLTVTSAQKNPTAFYLCASSTRTGYNQPQHFGDGTRLSIL.

V and J are TRBV7-2 and TRBJ2-1; possibly TRBD1 for D (6 bases). V was clipped by 0 bases and J by 5 bases, with 11 bases between them. The CDR3 loop spans 15 amino acids. Germline CDR1 reads SGHTA; CDR2 reads FQGNSA. CDR3 DNA sequence: TGTGCCAGCAGCTTAGCACCAGGGGAAAACAATGAGCAGTTCTTC. This sequence encodes CASSLAPGENNEQFF.

The chain joins TRBV27 to TRBJ2-7; 7 bases are shared with TRBD1. CDR1 and CDR2 from the germline V gene are MNHEY and SMNVEV (reference sequence). The CDR3 covers 17 residues. After removal of 2 bases from V and 2 bases from J, the junction contained 12 bases not matched to a gene. The CDR3 loop reads CASSLRQGTLKAYEQYF. The DNA of the CDR3 is TGTGCCAGCAGTTTACGACAGGGAACCCTTAAGGCCTACGAGCAGTACTTC.

The chain joins TRBV5-4 to TRBJ1-4, with D tentatively TRBD1 (5 bases). The CDR3 contains 14 residues. In germline, CDR1 is SGHNT, CDR2 YYREEE (reference sequence). The V gene lost 4 bases and the J gene lost 1 base, with 8 bases spanning the gap. The CDR3 reads CASSLGVTNEKLFF. CDR3 DNA sequence: TGTGCCAGCAGCCTAGGGGTAACTAATGAAAAACTGTTTTTT.

The chain combines TRBV6-4 with TRBJ2-3; 7 nucleotides line up with TRBD1. The CDR3 consists of 16 residues. The J segment lost 6 bases and the V segment lost 2 bases, leaving 11 bases of the junction unmatched. Germline V gives CDR1 MRHNA, CDR2 SNTAGT. This CDR3 is CASSDDRDSGADTQYF. The CDR3 bases are TGTGCCAGCAGTGACGATCGGGACAGTGGGGCGGATACGCAGTATTTT.

This chain joins TRBV19 and TRBJ1-4, with 8 bases fitting TRBD1. Germline V gene sequence: CDR1 LNHDA, CDR2 SQIVND (reference sequence). This CDR3 spans 15 amino acids. The V and J ends lost 5 bases and 13 bases, in that order; junction bases with no gene match: 15. CDR3: CASSSGQGLPWGLFF. The CDR3, as DNA: TGTGCCAGTAGTTCCGGACAGGGTCTCCCTTGGGGACTGTTTTTT.